The 6 T cell receptor beta chains below come from one sample, sequenced in a study of Ad26.COV2.S vaccination and SARS-CoV-2 variants. Libraries were prepared by immunoSEQ multiplex PCR; TCRdb keeps only in-frame clonotypes and omits some of them. The sample records some 340,000 clones, around 84% being singletons. Specified treatment: roughly 20 received Ad26.COV2.S at low or high dose, single or two shots; five or six received placebo; per-sample allocation not given. Following the first vaccine or placebo injection, samples were taken on day 63. Sample: peripheral blood, taken in a trial of Ad26.COV2.S vaccine versus placebo. These receptors were taken from a person aged 18-60 years who received the Ad26.COV2.S COVID-19 vaccine or a placebo.

This chain links TRBV10-2 with TRBJ2-7, with TRBD2 matching 14 bases. V lost 9 bases to trimming and J lost 7 bases; unmatched junction nucleotides: 8. The germline V gene has CDR1 WSHSY and CDR2 SAAADI. The CDR3 has 14 residues. The CDR3 bases are TGCGCCAGTCATAGACTAGCGGGGGGGCGTGAGCAGTACTTC. It specifies CASHRLAGGREQYF.

The chain links TRBV5-1 to TRBJ1-1, with TRBD1 identical over 9 bases. Germline CDR1 SGHRS, CDR2 YFSETQ. J lost 8 bases, V lost 6 bases, and 5 bases had no gene match. The CDR3 has 12 residues. The CDR3 spells CASTRDREEAFF. The CDR3 nucleotides read TGCGCCAGCACCAGGGACAGGGAGGAAGCTTTCTTT.

This chain joins TRBV30 and TRBJ1-5, with TRBD1 identical over 7 bases. This CDR3 region has 15 residues. Germline V gives CDR1 GTSNPN, CDR2 SVGIG (reference sequence). V was clipped by 2 bases and J by 3 bases; unmatched bases: 7. The CDR3 loop is CAWSRGEGANQPQHF. The CDR3 bases are TGTGCCTGGAGTCGAGGGGAGGGGGCCAATCAGCCCCAGCATTTT.

The J gene is TRBJ1-4, the V gene TRBV18; D is perhaps TRBD1 (5 bases). This CDR3 comprises 14 residues. V shed 5 bases and J shed 0 bases, with 7 bases lying between them. Germline CDR1 is KGHSH and CDR2 is LQKENI. The CDR3 nucleotides read TGTGCCAGCTCAAGGGGATCAACTAATGAAAAACTGTTTTTT. Protein: CASSRGSTNEKLFF.

This chain joins TRBV27 and TRBJ2-7; D call uncertain. Germline CDR1 reads MNHEY; CDR2 reads SMNVEV (reference sequence). This CDR3 region has 15 residues. V lost 4 bases and J lost 0, with 13 bases in between. CDR3 amino acids: CASSYGWQSSYEQYF. CDR3 DNA sequence: TGTGCCAGCAGTTACGGGTGGCAGAGCTCCTACGAGCAGTACTTC.

V and J are TRBV2 and TRBJ1-5, with D possibly matching TRBD1 (6 bases). V lost 2 bases and J 7 bases, leaving 12 bases between the germline ends. Germline V CDR1 and CDR2: SNHLY, FYNNEI. This CDR3 is 14 amino acids long. The CDR3, as DNA: TGTGCCAGCAGTGAAATGGGGGCGAGACAGCCCCAGCATTTT. This gives the protein CASSEMGARQPQHF.